This TCR beta chain emerged from a study of CD8+CD57+ T cells in acquired aplastic anemia (dated by TCRdb to the late 2010s). As for the study more broadly: A mean of 3.2 ug of DNA, ranging from 0.2 to 27.4 ug, was extracted from sorted CD4+ and CD8+ cells. Healthy donor samples averaged roughly 9.8 million reads for CD4+ and under 12 million for CD8+ cells. Overall study results and their limits: Nearly 30 CD8+ CDR3 sequences were found in both patients and controls but appeared to be highly expressed in patients and within the immunodominant clones of the patients. Between patients and healthy controls, no significant difference in CD8+ Simpson's diversity was found (P=0.060).

TCR beta VDJ combination and CDR3 sequence profiling used genomic DNA as the template. TCR repertoire sequencing was run on an Illumina HiSeq 2000. As for the original processing: Repertoires were assessed using TRBV/TRBJ rearrangement plots, CDR3 size and DJ length profiles, and Simpson's diversity index. The immunodominant clone was defined as the most abundant DNA sequence in deep sequencing data. CDR3 amino acid sequences were screened for sharing across subjects and were compared with published repertoires and the VDJdb database. TCRdb reprocessed the public reads (quality trimming at Q25 with fastp, clone calling with MiXCR) and kept in-frame beta chains. Records with the same CDR3 protein are collapsed into one entry carrying the most frequent genes and DNA. For this entry, the V and J calls and clone size follow TCRdb and not the study's own pipeline. The sample data list approximately 380,000 distinct CDR3 sequences, and approximately 70% of these were observed just once. The ten largest clonotypes hold approximately 3.8% of the sample.

In this study, sorted CD4+ and CD8+ T cells from the blood of healthy subjects and of severe aplastic anemia patients had their TCR repertoires deep-sequenced. Ficoll-Paque density gradient centrifugation was used to isolate peripheral blood mononuclear cells. Before DNA extraction, CD4+ and CD8+ T cells were sorted by FACS or by magnetic beads. Comments on this clonotype: The target of this receptor is not known. One end of the junction fails to match germline, which may point to a read error.

The CDR3 holds 14 amino acids from the cysteine to the phenylalanine. Only the CDR3 part of the read is kept: 42 bases, read in frame from the first base. The CDR1 and CDR2 encoded by the germline V gene (reference sequence) are SSHAT and FNYEAQ. The chain is encoded by TRBV7-7 joined to TRBJ2-7; the D region possibly corresponds to TRBD1 (6 bases align). The TCR sequence derives from a human donor in good health, serving as a control. Sequenced material: sorted CD4+, CD8+, or CD8+CD57+ T cells (not recorded which) from PBMCs. The CDR3 amino acid sequence is: CASRDKVRSTQYYF. The nucleotide sequence is given as TGTGCTAGCAGGGACAAGGTCCGCTCGACCCAGTACTACTTC. Where the CDR3 stops, the reference TRBV7-7 and TRBJ2-7 genes take over; the full variable domain is GAGVSQSPRYKVTKRGQDVTLRCDPISSHATLYWYQQALGQGPEFLTYFNYEAQPDKSGLPSDRFSAERPEGSISTLTIQRTEQRDSAMYRCASRDKVRSTQYYFGPGTRLTVT.